One sample yielded the 32 T cell receptor beta chains listed below, sequenced in a study of radiation and T cells in renal cell carcinoma. Described time point: blood 2 weeks post-SBRT. Stated treatment: 15 Gy SBRT to primary tumor, nephrectomy 4 weeks later. The protocol was immunoSEQ multiplex PCR, while the TCRdb copy is restricted to in-frame clones and leaves out a portion. The repertoire includes some 70,000 clones, 82% of them detected once, and approximately 5.4% sits in the top ten. This material consisted of blood, taken from a patient whose treatment included radiotherapy and nephrectomy. The source of these receptors is a man in his 60s with renal cell carcinoma.

The rearrangement uses TRBV5-4 and TRBJ2-3; maybe TRBD2 (6 bases). Germline CDR1 SGHNT, CDR2 YYREEE (reference sequence). Trimming pared 0 bases from V and 0 bases from J, leaving 11 bases between. The CDR3 runs 16 residues. The CDR3 nucleotides are TGTGCCAGCAGCTTGGTGTTAGCGGCAAGCACAGATACGCAGTATTTT. Translation: CASSLVLAASTDTQYF.

J is TRBJ2-2 and V is TRBV10-3; the match to TRBD1 covers 11 bases. CDR1 and CDR2 (germline): ENHRY, SYGVKD. The junction had 6 bases not matched to a gene; V was cut back by 10 bases and J by 2 bases. CDR3 length equals 15 residues. The CDR3 region has the DNA TGTGCCACCCGGACAGGGGGCGATAACACCGGGGAGCTGTTTTTT. Protein sequence: CATRTGGDNTGELFF.

The rearrangement links TRBV9 to TRBJ1-1; no definite D call. The CDR3 is 10 residues long. The ends were cut back, 7 bases at V and 7 bases at J, with 8 bases in the middle. Germline assignment: CDR1 SGDLS and CDR2 YYNGEE. The CDR3 spells CASGPVEAFF. DNA of the CDR3: TGTGCCAGCGGGCCGGTTGAAGCTTTCTTT.

This chain uses TRBV7-6 with TRBJ2-1, with D unclear. V lost 5 bases, J lost 7 bases, and 12 bases lay in between. CDR3 length: 13 amino acids. Germline CDR1 reads SGHVS; CDR2 reads FNYEAQ. The CDR3 coding sequence is TGTGCCAGCAGCGCTCCGCTAAGAAATGAGCAGTTCTTC. Protein: CASSAPLRNEQFF.

The chain employs TRBV9 and TRBJ2-1; 8 nucleotides align to TRBD2. V was clipped by 2 bases and J by 0 bases; unmatched bases: 7. Germline-derived CDR1 and CDR2 are SGDLS and YYNGEE. This CDR3 has 17 residues. CDR3 sequence: CASSVTSGQSSYNEQFF. The CDR3 DNA follows: TGTGCCAGCAGCGTTACTAGCGGCCAGAGCTCCTACAATGAGCAGTTCTTC.

The chain links TRBV11-3 to TRBJ2-1; D gene ambiguous. The CDR3 loop spans 12 amino acids. Trimming removed 3 bases at V and 6 bases at J, with 6 bases between. Germline values: CDR1 SGHNT, CDR2 YENEEA. The CDR3 sequence: CASSLSINEQFF. Here the CDR3 DNA reads TGTGCCAGCAGCTTGTCCATCAATGAGCAGTTCTTC.

The chain is built from TRBV7-9 and TRBJ2-7; 7 bases match TRBD2. The germline gives CDR1 SEHNR, CDR2 FQNEAQ (reference sequence). V dropped 8 bases and J dropped 5; count of bases not matched to a gene: 12. The CDR3 is 14 residues long. The CDR3 DNA sequence: TGTGCCAGCTCCCCCGGGGGGTGGGTAGACGAGCAGTACTTC. It specifies CASSPGGWVDEQYF.

This clone was counted a single time. The genes are TRBV2 and TRBJ1-2; TRBD1 agrees at 7 bases. CDR1 SNHLY and CDR2 FYNNEI come from the germline V gene. The V gene end was trimmed by 2 bases and the J gene end by 4 bases; junction bases not matched to a gene: 7. The CDR3 loop spans 15 amino acids. The CDR3 loop is CASSELSGTVYGYTF. CDR3 bases: TGTGCCAGCAGTGAACTTTCTGGGACAGTCTATGGCTACACCTTC.

The chain combines TRBV30 with TRBJ2-5; 8 bases are shared with TRBD1. Germline V gives CDR1 GTSNPN, CDR2 SVGIG (reference sequence). CDR3 length equals 14 residues. V lost 1 base to trimming and J lost 4 bases; unmatched junction nucleotides: 5. The CDR3 spells CAWSGGQGAETQYF. The CDR3 nucleotides read TGTGCCTGGAGTGGAGGGCAGGGGGCAGAGACCCAGTACTTC.

This clone was detected only a few times. The chain links TRBV28 to TRBJ2-7, with D perhaps TRBD1 (6 bases). V lost 9 bases and J lost 2, with 14 bases in between. The CDR3 consists of 13 residues. Germline CDR1 MDHEN, CDR2 SYDVKM. The CDR3 sequence: CASRPRTAYEQYF. The DNA for the CDR3 is TGTGCCAGTCGACCCAGGACAGCCTACGAGCAGTACTTC.

This chain joins TRBV28 and TRBJ2-3, with D hard to call. In germline, CDR1 is MDHEN, CDR2 SYDVKM. The CDR3 totals 16 residues. V lost 3 bases and J lost 2, with 15 bases in between. The CDR3: CASSFLGRTSTDTQYF. The CDR3 region has the DNA TGTGCCAGCAGTTTCCTAGGCAGGACCTCCACAGATACGCAGTATTTT.

There are a few counts of this clone. The V call is TRBV19, the J call TRBJ2-7; possible D gene TRBD1, 7 bases. Trimming took off 5 bases at V and 4 bases at J, with 12 bases between the two ends. The CDR3 has 13 residues. Germline CDR1 and CDR2: LNHDA and SQIVND (reference sequence). CDR3 residues: CASSLQGGYEQYF. CDR3 in DNA: TGTGCCAGTAGTCTCCAGGGGGGTTACGAGCAGTACTTC.

This clone was counted only a few times. This chain links TRBV19 with TRBJ1-5; a possible D gene is TRBD1 (5 bases). The V gene lost 3 bases and the J gene lost 5 bases, with 17 bases spanning the gap. There are 16 residues in the CDR3. Germline V lookup: CDR1 LNHDA, CDR2 SQIVND (reference sequence). The CDR3 DNA reads as TGTGCCAGTAGTATGGCGCGGGGACTCGGCGATCAGCCCCAGCATTTT. Translation: CASSMARGLGDQPQHF.

This chain connects TRBV15 to TRBJ2-7; 11 bases match TRBD1. The length of the CDR3 is 15 residues. With V trimmed by 0 bases and J by 9 bases, 7 bases remained unmatched. The germline V gene encodes CDR1 LNHNV and CDR2 YYDKDF (reference sequence). The CDR3 reads CATSRDKGQGVLQYF. The CDR3 nucleotides are TGTGCCACCAGCAGAGATAAGGGACAGGGGGTCCTGCAGTACTTC.

This sequence joins TRBV4-2 and TRBJ2-3, with 7 bases identical to TRBD2. V lost 2 bases and J lost 4; bases outside the gene matches: 3. Germline lookup yields CDR1 LGHNA and CDR2 YNFKEQ. The CDR3 is made up of 14 amino acids. CDR3: CASSQYAGADTQYF. The CDR3, as DNA: TGTGCCAGCAGCCAATACGCGGGAGCAGATACGCAGTATTTT.

This clone was counted many times. The chain combines TRBV28 with TRBJ1-5, with D unresolved. The CDR3 is 14 amino acids. The germline V gene has CDR1 MDHEN and CDR2 SYDVKM. Trimming pared 6 bases from V and 2 bases from J, leaving 11 bases between. The CDR3 region has the DNA TGTGCCAGCAGCCCCCGTCGCGGCAATCAGCCCCAGCATTTT. Amino acid sequence: CASSPRRGNQPQHF.

This chain connects TRBV7-2 to TRBJ2-7; D is possibly TRBD1 (6 bases). V lost 5 bases and J 1 base, leaving 15 bases between the germline ends. Per the germline V gene, CDR1 is SGHTA and CDR2 is FQGNSA. The CDR3 contains 15 residues. The CDR3 is CASSTTGTTSYEQYF. DNA for the CDR3: TGTGCCAGCAGCACAACCGGGACAACGTCCTACGAGCAGTACTTC.

The chain joins TRBV27 to TRBJ1-2, with 8 bases aligning to TRBD1. The CDR3 contains 14 residues. CDR1 and CDR2 (germline): MNHEY, SMNVEV (reference sequence). V was clipped by 5 bases and J by 7 bases; unmatched bases: 9. CDR3 sequence (DNA): TGTGCCAGCAGTACACCGGACAGGGCGAGTGGCTACACCTTC. It encodes CASSTPDRASGYTF.

This clone was counted a few times. The rearrangement uses TRBV9 and TRBJ1-1, with D hard to call. The V end was cut by 1 base, the J end by 1 base, with 5 bases between. Germline V gene data show CDR1 as SGDLS and CDR2 as YYNGEE. The CDR3 is 13 amino acids. The CDR3 DNA sequence: TGTGCCAGCAGCGTACAGAGGAACACTGAAGCTTTCTTT. Translation: CASSVQRNTEAFF. The full variable domain, its missing parts supplied by reference TRBV9 and TRBJ1-1, is DSGVTQTPKHLITATGQRVTLRCSPRSGDLSVYWYQQSLDQGLQFLIQYYNGEERAKGNILERFSAQQFPDLHSELNLSSLELGDSALYFCASSVQRNTEAFFGQGTRLTVV.

The rearrangement uses TRBV29-1 and TRBJ2-5, with D maybe TRBD1 (6 bases). Germline CDR1 and CDR2: SQVTM and ANQGSEA. The V end was cut by 7 bases, the J end by 1 base, with 10 bases between. The CDR3 length is 12 residues. This CDR3 reads CSGQEAQETQYF. The CDR3 region has the DNA TGCAGCGGACAGGAAGCCCAAGAGACCCAGTACTTC.

The J gene is TRBJ1-1, the V gene TRBV7-2, with D uncertain. Germline V gene sequence: CDR1 SGHTA, CDR2 FQGNSA. V lost 2 bases and J 4 bases, leaving 11 bases between the germline ends. The CDR3 is 14 residues long. CDR3 in amino acids: CASSLFGWSTEAFF. As DNA, the CDR3 is TGTGCCAGCAGCTTATTCGGCTGGTCCACTGAAGCTTTCTTT.

This clone was counted a single time. Other DNA sequences within the sample encode an identical CDR3. This chain connects TRBV27 to TRBJ1-1; D ambiguous. Germline-derived CDR1 and CDR2 are MNHEY and SMNVEV (reference sequence). V was pared by 2 bases and J by 0 bases, with 4 bases between. CDR3 length: 13 amino acids. CDR3 nucleotide sequence: TGTGCCAGCAGTTTAGGTCTGAACACTGAAGCTTTCTTT. It encodes CASSLGLNTEAFF.

The chain combines TRBV7-2 with TRBJ2-7; 10 bases map to TRBD2. Germline CDR1 and CDR2: SGHTA and FQGNSA. The CDR3 has 15 residues. With 4 bases clipped from V and 3 bases from J, the junction kept 6 bases outside the gene matches. CDR3 sequence reads: CASSSQGTSVYEQYF. DNA of the CDR3: TGTGCCAGCAGCTCACAAGGGACTAGCGTCTACGAGCAGTACTTC. The full variable domain, rest sourced from reference TRBV7-2 and TRBJ2-7, is GAGVSQSPSNKVTEKGKDVELRCDPISGHTALYWYRQSLGQGLEFLIYFQGNSAPDKSGLPSDRFSAERTGGSVSTLTIQRTQQEDSAVYLCASSSQGTSVYEQYFGPGTRLTVT.

The rearrangement joins TRBV15 to TRBJ2-2, with no clear D. Germline values: CDR1 LNHNV, CDR2 YYDKDF (reference sequence). This CDR3 is built from 15 residues. Trimming took 0 bases from V and 5 from J, leaving 10 bases between them. CDR3 nucleotides: TGTGCCACCAGCAGAGATGGGCCCCGTACCGGGGAGCTGTTTTTT. Translated, it gives CATSRDGPRTGELFF.

This clone was observed many times. The V call is TRBV16, the J call TRBJ2-7; no definite D call. Trimming took off 4 bases at V and 4 bases at J, with 11 bases between the two ends. Germline values: CDR1 KGHSY, CDR2 FQNENV. The CDR3 is 13 amino acids. The CDR3 sequence: CASSPSTAYEQYF. DNA for the CDR3: TGTGCCAGCAGCCCCAGCACCGCTTACGAGCAGTACTTC.

This clone was recorded once. V usage is TRBV6-1 and J usage is TRBJ2-5; 9 bases match TRBD2. J was trimmed by 5 bases and V by 5 bases; bases with no gene match: 3. This CDR3 is 13 amino acids long. Germline V gene sequence: CDR1 MNHNS, CDR2 SASEGT. The CDR3 coding sequence is TGTGCCAGCAGTCCAACTAGCGGGGAGACCCAGTACTTC. This gives the protein CASSPTSGETQYF.

J is TRBJ1-6 and V is TRBV27; a possible D gene is TRBD1 (5 bases). With 8 bases removed from V and 6 bases from J, the gap between germline ends came to 11 bases. From germline, CDR1 is MNHEY and CDR2 SMNVEV (reference sequence). This CDR3 is built from 13 residues. The CDR3 DNA sequence: TGTGCCAGCGGCAGGGATTCTAATTCACCCCTCCACTTT. Translated, it gives CASGRDSNSPLHF.

The gene calls are TRBV6-1 and TRBJ2-7, with a tentative D call TRBD1 (5 bases). This CDR3 has 14 residues. Germline V gene data show CDR1 as MNHNS and CDR2 as SASEGT. V lost 6 bases and J lost 1, with 13 bases in between. CDR3 coding DNA: TGTGCCAGCAGAACCGACAGCGTTTCCTACGAGCAGTACTTC. Translated: CASRTDSVSYEQYF.

This chain uses TRBV7-8 with TRBJ2-2; the D is unclear. V lost 5 bases to trimming and J lost 4 bases, with 14 bases between them. CDR1 and CDR2 from the germline V gene are SGHVS and FQNEAQ. The CDR3 has 15 residues. CDR3 amino acids: CASSGNLKSTGELFF. CDR3 coding DNA: TGTGCCAGCAGCGGCAACCTTAAGTCCACCGGGGAGCTGTTTTTT.

The chain recombines TRBV27 with TRBJ2-1, with TRBD2 identical over 7 bases. The CDR3 runs 15 residues. CDR1 is MNHEY, CDR2 SMNVEV, per germline (reference sequence). The V gene end was trimmed by 3 bases and the J gene end by 0 bases; junction bases not matched to a gene: 2. The CDR3 loop is CASSLRGYSYNEQFF. CDR3 nucleotides: TGTGCCAGCAGTTTGCGGGGGTACTCCTACAATGAGCAGTTCTTC.

This clone was observed once. The chain employs TRBV5-1 and TRBJ2-2; D may match TRBD1 or TRBD2 (5 bases each). The CDR3 length is 15 residues. V was clipped by 5 bases and J by 8 bases, with 19 bases between them. Germline values: CDR1 SGHRS, CDR2 YFSETQ. The CDR3 here is CASSPGTRSVGELFF. The CDR3 bases are TGCGCCAGCAGTCCCGGGACCCGATCCGTGGGGGAGCTGTTTTTT.

This clone was recorded many times. V is TRBV11-3 and J is TRBJ1-4, with a tentative D call TRBD1 (5 bases). Looked up from germline, CDR1 is SGHNT and CDR2 is YENEEA. This CDR3 contains 15 residues. The ends were cut back, 4 bases at V and 7 bases at J, with 16 bases in the middle. The CDR3 DNA is TGTGCCAGCAGCTCACACAGGAGGTGGGGTGAAAAACTGTTTTTT. This translates into CASSSHRRWGEKLFF.